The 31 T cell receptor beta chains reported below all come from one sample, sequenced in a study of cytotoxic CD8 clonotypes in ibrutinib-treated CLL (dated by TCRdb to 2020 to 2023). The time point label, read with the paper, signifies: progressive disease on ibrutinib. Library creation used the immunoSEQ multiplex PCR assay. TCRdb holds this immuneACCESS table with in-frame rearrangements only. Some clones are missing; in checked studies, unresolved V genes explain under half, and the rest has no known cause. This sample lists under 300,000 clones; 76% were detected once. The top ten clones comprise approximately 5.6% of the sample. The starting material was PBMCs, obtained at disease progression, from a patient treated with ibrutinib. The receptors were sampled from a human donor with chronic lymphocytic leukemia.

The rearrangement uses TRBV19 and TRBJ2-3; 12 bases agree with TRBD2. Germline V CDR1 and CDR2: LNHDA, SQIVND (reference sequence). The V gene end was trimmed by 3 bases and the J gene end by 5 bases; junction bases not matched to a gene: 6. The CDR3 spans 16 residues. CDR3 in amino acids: CASSIRTSGVGDTQYF. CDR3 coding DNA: TGTGCCAGTAGTATCCGGACTAGCGGGGTTGGAGATACGCAGTATTTT.

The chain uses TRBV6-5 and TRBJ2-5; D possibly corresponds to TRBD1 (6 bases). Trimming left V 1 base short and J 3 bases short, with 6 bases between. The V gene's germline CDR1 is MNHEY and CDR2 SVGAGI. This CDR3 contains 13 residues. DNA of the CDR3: TGTGCCAGCAGTTACTACAGGGAAGAGACCCAGTACTTC. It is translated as CASSYYREETQYF.

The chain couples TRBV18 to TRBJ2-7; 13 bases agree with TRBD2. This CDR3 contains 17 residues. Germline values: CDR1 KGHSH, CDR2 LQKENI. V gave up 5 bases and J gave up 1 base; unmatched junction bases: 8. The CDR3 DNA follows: TGTGCCAGCTCAAGCGGACTAGCGGGGGTGGGGTCCTACGAGCAGTACTTC. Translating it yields CASSSGLAGVGSYEQYF.

CDR3 in DNA: TGTGCCAGCAGTGTATCCGTTCGGGGGAACACCGGGGAGCTGTTTTTT. Translated, it gives CASSVSVRGNTGELFF. This chain uses TRBV2 with TRBJ2-2; D might be TRBD2 (5 bases). The CDR3 is 16 residues long. Trimming cost V 4 bases and J 1 base, with 13 bases left between them. Germline V gene data show CDR1 as SNHLY and CDR2 as FYNNEI.

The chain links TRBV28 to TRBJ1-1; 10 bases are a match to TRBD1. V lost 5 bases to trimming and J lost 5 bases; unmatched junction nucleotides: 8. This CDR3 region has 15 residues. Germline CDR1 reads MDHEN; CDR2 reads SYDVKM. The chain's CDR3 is CASSLLGQGGTEAFF. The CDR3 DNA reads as TGTGCCAGCAGTCTTTTAGGACAGGGGGGGACTGAAGCTTTCTTT.

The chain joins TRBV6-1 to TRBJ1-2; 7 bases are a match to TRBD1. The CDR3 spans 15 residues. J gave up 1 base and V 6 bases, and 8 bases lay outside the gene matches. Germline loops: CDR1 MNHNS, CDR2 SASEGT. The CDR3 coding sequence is TGTGCCAGCAGGGACCCTACAGGGGTTAACTATGGCTACACCTTC. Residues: CASRDPTGVNYGYTF.

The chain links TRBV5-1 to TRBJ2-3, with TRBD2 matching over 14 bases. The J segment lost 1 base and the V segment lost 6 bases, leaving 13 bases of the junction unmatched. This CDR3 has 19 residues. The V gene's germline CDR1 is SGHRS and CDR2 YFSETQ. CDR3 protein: CASTPRLAGGPWGTDTQYF. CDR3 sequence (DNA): TGCGCCAGCACACCTAGACTAGCGGGAGGGCCTTGGGGCACAGATACGCAGTATTTT.

The CDR3: CASSYSGGANTQYF. CDR3 DNA sequence: TGTGCCAGCAGTTACTCTGGGGGGGCGAATACGCAGTATTTT. This chain joins TRBV6-6 and TRBJ2-3; D possibly corresponds to TRBD2 (7 bases). The CDR3 runs 14 residues. V was shortened by 0 bases and J by 7 bases, with 11 bases between the two germline ends. CDR1 is MNHNY, CDR2 SVGAGI, per germline (reference sequence).

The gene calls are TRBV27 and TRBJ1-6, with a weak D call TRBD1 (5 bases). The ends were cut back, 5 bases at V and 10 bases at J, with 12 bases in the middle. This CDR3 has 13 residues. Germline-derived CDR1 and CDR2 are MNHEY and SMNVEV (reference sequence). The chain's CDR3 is CASSPRVESPLHF. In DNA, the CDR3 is TGTGCCAGCAGTCCCAGGGTCGAGTCACCCCTCCACTTT.

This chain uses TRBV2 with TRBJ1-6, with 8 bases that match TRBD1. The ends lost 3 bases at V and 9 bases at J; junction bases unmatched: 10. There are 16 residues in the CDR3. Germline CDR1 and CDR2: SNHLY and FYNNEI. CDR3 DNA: TGTGCCAGCAGTGATTGGGTAGGACAGGGAATTTCACCCCTCCACTTT. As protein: CASSDWVGQGISPLHF.

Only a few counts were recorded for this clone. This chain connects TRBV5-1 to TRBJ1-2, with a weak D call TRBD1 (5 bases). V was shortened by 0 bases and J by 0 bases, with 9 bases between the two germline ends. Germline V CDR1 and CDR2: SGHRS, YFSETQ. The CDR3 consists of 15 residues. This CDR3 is CASSLAAQANYGYTF. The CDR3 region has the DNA TGCGCCAGCAGCTTGGCCGCACAGGCTAACTATGGCTACACCTTC.

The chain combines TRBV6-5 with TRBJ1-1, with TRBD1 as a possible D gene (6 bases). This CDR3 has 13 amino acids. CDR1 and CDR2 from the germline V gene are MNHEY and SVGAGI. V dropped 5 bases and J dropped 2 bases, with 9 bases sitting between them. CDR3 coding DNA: TGTGCCAGCAGTCTACAGGGAAACACTGAAGCTTTCTTT. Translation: CASSLQGNTEAFF.

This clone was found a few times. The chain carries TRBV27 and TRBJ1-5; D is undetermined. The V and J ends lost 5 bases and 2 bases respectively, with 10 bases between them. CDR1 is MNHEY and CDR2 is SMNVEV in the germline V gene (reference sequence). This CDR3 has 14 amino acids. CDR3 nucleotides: TGTGCCAGCAGTCCTCGGGCGGGCAATCAGCCCCAGCATTTT. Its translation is CASSPRAGNQPQHF.

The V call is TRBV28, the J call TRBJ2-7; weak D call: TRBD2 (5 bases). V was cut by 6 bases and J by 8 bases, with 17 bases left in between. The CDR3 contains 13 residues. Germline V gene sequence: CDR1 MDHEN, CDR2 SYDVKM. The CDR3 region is CASSPRRSAQQYF. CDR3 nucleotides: TGTGCCAGCAGCCCAAGGAGGTCGGCTCAGCAGTACTTC.

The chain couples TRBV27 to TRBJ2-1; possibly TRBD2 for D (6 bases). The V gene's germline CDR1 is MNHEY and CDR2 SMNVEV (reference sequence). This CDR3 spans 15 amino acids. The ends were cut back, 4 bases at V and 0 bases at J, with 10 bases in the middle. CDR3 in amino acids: CASSWLGSSYNEQFF. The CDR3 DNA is TGTGCCAGCAGTTGGCTCGGGAGCTCCTACAATGAGCAGTTCTTC.

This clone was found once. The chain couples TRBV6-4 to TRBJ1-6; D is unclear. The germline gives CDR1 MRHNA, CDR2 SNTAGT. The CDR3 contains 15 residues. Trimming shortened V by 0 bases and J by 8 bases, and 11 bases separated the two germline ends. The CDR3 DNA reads TGTGCCAGCAGTGACTCGGGAGGTACGGATTCACCCCTCCACTTT. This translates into CASSDSGGTDSPLHF.

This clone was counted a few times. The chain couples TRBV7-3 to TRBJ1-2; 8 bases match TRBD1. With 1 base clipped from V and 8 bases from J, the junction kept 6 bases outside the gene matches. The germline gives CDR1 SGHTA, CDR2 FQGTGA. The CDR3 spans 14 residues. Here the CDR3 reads CASSLRTGKSGYTF. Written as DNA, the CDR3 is TGTGCCAGCAGCTTAAGGACAGGGAAGTCCGGCTACACCTTC.

This CDR3 reads CASSGRVGSPLHF. CDR3 sequence (DNA): TGTGCCAGCAGTGGGAGGGTGGGTTCACCCCTCCACTTT. The rearrangement uses TRBV6-4 and TRBJ1-6; D gene uncertain. Trimming removed 4 bases from V and 9 bases from J, with 10 bases in between. The CDR3 extends over 13 amino acids. In germline, CDR1 is MRHNA, CDR2 SNTAGT.

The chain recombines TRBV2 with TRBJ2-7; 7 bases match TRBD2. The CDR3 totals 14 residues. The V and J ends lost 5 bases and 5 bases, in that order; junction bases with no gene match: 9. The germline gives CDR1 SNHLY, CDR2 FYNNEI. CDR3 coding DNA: TGTGCCAGCAGTTCCCCGGGAGGAGGCAACGAGCAGTACTTC. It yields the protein CASSSPGGGNEQYF.

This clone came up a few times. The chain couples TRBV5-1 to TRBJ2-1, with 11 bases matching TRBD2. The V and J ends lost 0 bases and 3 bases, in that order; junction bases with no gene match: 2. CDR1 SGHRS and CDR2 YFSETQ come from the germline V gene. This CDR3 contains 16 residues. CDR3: CASSLAGLAGYNEQFF. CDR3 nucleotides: TGCGCCAGCAGCTTGGCCGGACTAGCGGGCTACAATGAGCAGTTCTTC.

CDR3: CASSQLLAGSSSEQFF. In DNA, the CDR3 is TGCGCCAGCAGCCAACTATTAGCGGGTTCTTCATCCGAGCAGTTCTTC. J is TRBJ2-1 and V is TRBV4-3; 7 bases agree with TRBD2. The J segment lost 10 bases and the V segment lost 2 bases, leaving 14 bases of the junction unmatched. The germline V gene has CDR1 LGHNA and CDR2 YSLEER. This CDR3 is built from 16 residues.

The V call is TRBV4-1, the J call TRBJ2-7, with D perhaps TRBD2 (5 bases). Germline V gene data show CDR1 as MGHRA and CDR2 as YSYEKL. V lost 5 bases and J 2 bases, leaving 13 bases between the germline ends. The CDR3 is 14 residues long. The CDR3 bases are TGCGCCAGCAGCGAGGCGGGTCGGACCTACGAGCAGTACTTC. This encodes CASSEAGRTYEQYF.

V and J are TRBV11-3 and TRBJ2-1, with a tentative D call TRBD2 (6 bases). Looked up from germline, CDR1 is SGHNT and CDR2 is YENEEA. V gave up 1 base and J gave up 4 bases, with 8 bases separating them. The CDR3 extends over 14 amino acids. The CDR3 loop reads CASSLAGLYNEQFF. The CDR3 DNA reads TGTGCCAGCAGCTTAGCGGGACTTTACAATGAGCAGTTCTTC.

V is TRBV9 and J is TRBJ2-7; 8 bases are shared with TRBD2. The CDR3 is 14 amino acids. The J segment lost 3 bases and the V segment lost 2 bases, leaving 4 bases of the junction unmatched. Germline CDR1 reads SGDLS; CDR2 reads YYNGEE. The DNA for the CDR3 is TGTGCCAGCAGCGTGGGGACTAGTATCTACGAGCAGTACTTC. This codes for CASSVGTSIYEQYF.

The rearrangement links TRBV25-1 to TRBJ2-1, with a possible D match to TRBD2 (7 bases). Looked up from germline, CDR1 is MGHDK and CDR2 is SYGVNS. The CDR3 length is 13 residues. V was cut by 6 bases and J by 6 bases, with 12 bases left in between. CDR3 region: CASSQGGANEQFF. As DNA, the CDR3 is TGTGCCAGCAGCCAAGGGGGGGCCAATGAGCAGTTCTTC.

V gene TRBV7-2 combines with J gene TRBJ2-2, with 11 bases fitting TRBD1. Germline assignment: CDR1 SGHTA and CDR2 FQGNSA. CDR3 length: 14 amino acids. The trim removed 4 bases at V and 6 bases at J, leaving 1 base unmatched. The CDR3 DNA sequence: TGTGCCAGCAGCTGGGGACAGGGGGCCGGGGAGCTGTTTTTT. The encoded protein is CASSWGQGAGELFF.

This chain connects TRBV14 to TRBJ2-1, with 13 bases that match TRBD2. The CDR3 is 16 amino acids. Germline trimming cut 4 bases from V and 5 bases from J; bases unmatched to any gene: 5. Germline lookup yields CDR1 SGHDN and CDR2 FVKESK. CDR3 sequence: CASSPLGLAGDNEQFF. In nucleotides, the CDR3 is TGTGCCAGCAGCCCACTCGGACTAGCGGGGGACAATGAGCAGTTCTTC.

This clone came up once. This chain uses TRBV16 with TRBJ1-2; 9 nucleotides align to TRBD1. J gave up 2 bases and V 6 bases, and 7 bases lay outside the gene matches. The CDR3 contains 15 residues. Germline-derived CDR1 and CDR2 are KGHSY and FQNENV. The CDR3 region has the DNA TGTGCCAGCAGTTTACACGGGACAGGGAACTATGGCTACACCTTC. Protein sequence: CASSLHGTGNYGYTF.

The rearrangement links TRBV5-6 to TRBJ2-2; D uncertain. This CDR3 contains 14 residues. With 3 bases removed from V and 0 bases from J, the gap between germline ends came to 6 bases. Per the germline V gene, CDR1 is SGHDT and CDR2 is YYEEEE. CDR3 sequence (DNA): TGTGCCAGCAGCTCTTGGGCGAACACCGGGGAGCTGTTTTTT. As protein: CASSSWANTGELFF. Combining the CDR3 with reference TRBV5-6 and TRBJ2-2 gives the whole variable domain DAGVTQSPTHLIKTRGQQVTLRCSPKSGHDTVSWYQQALGQGPQFIFQYYEEEERQRGNFPDRFSGHQFPNYSSELNVNALLLGDSALYLCASSSWANTGELFFGEGSRLTVL.

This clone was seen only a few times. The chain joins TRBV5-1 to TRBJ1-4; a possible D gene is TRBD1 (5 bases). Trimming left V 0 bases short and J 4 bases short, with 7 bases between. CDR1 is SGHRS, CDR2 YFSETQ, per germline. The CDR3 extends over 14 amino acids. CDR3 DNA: TGCGCCAGCAGCTTGGCAGGGATTAATGAAAAACTGTTTTTT. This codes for CASSLAGINEKLFF.

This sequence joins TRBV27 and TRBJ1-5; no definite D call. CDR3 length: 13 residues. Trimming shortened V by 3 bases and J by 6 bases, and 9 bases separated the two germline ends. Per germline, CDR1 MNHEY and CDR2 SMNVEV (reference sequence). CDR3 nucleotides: TGTGCCAGCAGTTTGCGAGTGGGTCAGCCCCAGCATTTT. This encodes CASSLRVGQPQHF.